One and the same sample provided the 21 T cell receptor beta chains below, sequenced in a study of CD8 T cells in ankylosing spondylitis. TCRdb re-called the 5' RACE reads through MiXCR, storing one row per CDR3 protein. In the table there are approximately 340,000 distinct CDR3 sequences, 14% to 15% of which are singletons. Sequenced: blood, either unsorted or a sorted T cell fraction (not recorded which). These receptors all stem from a male donor with ankylosing spondylitis or in good health (not recorded which).

This clonotype was seen only a few times. The chain is built from TRBV19 and TRBJ1-5; 9 nucleotides agree with TRBD1. In germline, CDR1 is LNHDA, CDR2 SQIVND (reference sequence). Trimming took 8 bases from V and 4 from J; bases not matched to a gene: 3. The CDR3 runs 13 residues. The CDR3 DNA sequence: TGTGCCAGTGGGACAGGGCCGAATCAGCCCCAGCATTTT. It is translated as CASGTGPNQPQHF.

This clonotype has just a few counts. This chain uses TRBV7-9 with TRBJ2-1; D gene ambiguous. The CDR3 length is 16 residues. Germline CDR1 and CDR2: SEHNR and FQNEAQ (reference sequence). V lost 3 bases to trimming and J lost 0 bases, with 12 bases between them. DNA for the CDR3: TGTGCCAGCAGCTTTCCTGAGGCCAGCTCCTACAATGAGCAGTTCTTC. This translates into CASSFPEASSYNEQFF.

CDR3 nucleotide sequence: TGCAGTGCGGGTGGAGGAGTCTATAGCAATCAGCCCCAGCATTTT. It encodes CSAGGGVYSNQPQHF. This chain joins TRBV20-1 and TRBJ1-5; D is undetermined. Trimming shortened V by 6 bases and J by 0 bases, and 15 bases separated the two germline ends. This CDR3 has 15 amino acids. The V gene's germline CDR1 is DFQATT and CDR2 SNEGSKA (reference sequence).

This clonotype was counted between two and nine times. V usage is TRBV5-1 and J usage is TRBJ2-3; weak D call: TRBD2 (6 bases). In germline, CDR1 is SGHRS, CDR2 YFSETQ. The CDR3 contains 18 residues. Trimming removed 0 bases at V and 0 bases at J, with 17 bases between. CDR3 loop: CASSLAPPRGSSTDTQYF. In DNA form, the CDR3 reads TGCGCCAGCAGCTTGGCCCCGCCACGGGGGTCGAGCACAGATACGCAGTATTTT.

The chain's CDR3 is CASSPTARGRTSDTQYF. As DNA, the CDR3 is TGTGCCAGCAGCCCCACCGCTCGCGGGAGGACCTCAGATACGCAGTATTTT. V is TRBV4-2 and J is TRBJ2-3; 8 nucleotides line up with TRBD2. The V gene end was trimmed by 4 bases and the J gene end by 4 bases; junction bases not matched to a gene: 13. The CDR3 loop spans 17 amino acids. Per germline, CDR1 LGHNA and CDR2 YNFKEQ.

This clonotype appeared a few times. The J gene is TRBJ2-1, the V gene TRBV3-1; 12 bases map to TRBD1. Germline V gives CDR1 LGHDT, CDR2 YNNKEL (reference sequence). Germline trimming cut 3 bases from V and 13 bases from J; bases unmatched to any gene: 7. The length of the CDR3 is 14 residues. For the CDR3, the DNA is TGTGCCAGCAGCCATACGGGACAGGGGGCAATTCAGTTCTTC. Protein: CASSHTGQGAIQFF.

The chain links TRBV10-3 to TRBJ2-1; 9 positions agree with TRBD1. This CDR3 contains 15 residues. V lost 3 bases to trimming and J lost 5 bases; unmatched junction nucleotides: 5. Germline CDR1 reads ENHRY; CDR2 reads SYGVKD. This chain's CDR3 is CAISDEGQGNNEQFF. The CDR3 nucleotides are TGTGCCATCAGTGATGAGGGACAGGGAAACAATGAGCAGTTCTTC.

The chain links TRBV3-1 to TRBJ1-3; no reliable D call. CDR1 and CDR2 (germline): LGHDT, YNNKEL (reference sequence). The CDR3 consists of 15 residues. Trimming stripped 0 bases from V and 4 bases from J, with 10 bases between. The CDR3 here is CASSQDKGSGNTIYF. The CDR3 DNA reads as TGTGCCAGCAGCCAAGACAAAGGGTCCGGAAACACCATATATTTT.

This clonotype was seen only a few times. The CDR3 bases are TGTGCCAGCAGCCTATGGGACATCAACACCGGGGAGCTGTTTTTT. Its protein product is CASSLWDINTGELFF. The rearrangement links TRBV14 to TRBJ2-2; D possibly corresponds to TRBD1 (6 bases). V shed 4 bases and J shed 2 bases, with 11 bases lying between them. The CDR3 covers 15 residues. Looked up from germline, CDR1 is SGHDN and CDR2 is FVKESK. Full variable domain (remainder filled in from reference TRBV14 and TRBJ2-2): EAGVTQFPSHSVIEKGQTVTLRCDPISGHDNLYWYRRVMGKEIKFLLHFVKESKQDESGMPNNRFLAERTGGTYSTLKVQPAELEDSGVYFCASSLWDINTGELFFGEGSRLTVL.

This sequence joins TRBV6-1 and TRBJ2-2; D might be TRBD1 (5 bases). There are 15 residues in the CDR3. With 7 bases removed from V and 5 bases from J, the gap between germline ends came to 17 bases. Germline V gives CDR1 MNHNS, CDR2 SASEGT. The CDR3 DNA reads as TGTGCCAGCACCAGGACCAGGGTTGAGACCGGGGAGCTGTTTTTT. Translating gives CASTRTRVETGELFF.

V gene TRBV7-6 combines with J gene TRBJ2-1; 8 bases fit TRBD2. With V trimmed by 3 bases and J by 1 base, 11 bases remained unmatched. The CDR3 covers 18 residues. Germline lookup yields CDR1 SGHVS and CDR2 FNYEAQ. CDR3 loop: CASSLASGWGRSYNEQFF. The CDR3 region has the DNA TGTGCCAGCAGCTTGGCTAGCGGGTGGGGACGGTCCTACAATGAGCAGTTCTTC.

This clonotype has a handful of counts. The J gene is TRBJ2-1, the V gene TRBV5-1, with TRBD2 matching over 8 bases. Per the germline V gene, CDR1 is SGHRS and CDR2 is YFSETQ. The CDR3 loop spans 16 amino acids. V lost 2 bases to trimming and J lost 1 base; unmatched junction nucleotides: 5. The CDR3: CASSFGGAASYNEQFF. CDR3 nucleotide sequence: TGCGCCAGCAGCTTCGGGGGGGCCGCTTCCTACAATGAGCAGTTCTTC. Full variable domain (remainder filled in from reference TRBV5-1 and TRBJ2-1): KAGVTQTPRYLIKTRGQQVTLSCSPISGHRSVSWYQQTPGQGLQFLFEYFSETQRNKGNFPGRFSGRQFSNSRSEMNVSTLELGDSALYLCASSFGGAASYNEQFFGPGTRLTVL.

The V and J genes are TRBV5-6 and TRBJ2-7, with TRBD2 identical over 7 bases. After removal of 3 bases from V and 0 bases from J, the junction contained 9 bases not matched to a gene. Germline assignment: CDR1 SGHDT and CDR2 YYEEEE. This CDR3 region has 16 residues. Written as DNA, the CDR3 is TGTGCCAGCAGCTGGGGAGGGGCTCTAAGCTCCTACGAGCAGTACTTC. This codes for CASSWGGALSSYEQYF.

Only a few counts were recorded for this clonotype. The chain employs TRBV20-1 and TRBJ2-7; 13 nucleotides line up with TRBD2. After removal of 5 bases from V and 5 bases from J, the junction contained 6 bases not matched to a gene. This CDR3 is 14 amino acids long. Looked up from germline, CDR1 is DFQATT and CDR2 is SNEGSKA (reference sequence). The DNA of the CDR3 is TGCAGTGCTTGGACTAGCGGGAGACCCGACGAGCAGTACTTC. Translated: CSAWTSGRPDEQYF.

This clonotype was recorded a few times. This sequence joins TRBV21-1 and TRBJ1-3. TRBV21-1 represents a pseudogene. This CDR3 region has 10 residues. The CDR3, as DNA: TGTGCCGGCCTCGGAGACACCATATATTTT. Translated, it gives CAGLGDTIYF.

This rearrangement joins TRBV12-3 or TRBV12-4 to TRBJ2-1; 12 bases match TRBD2. The CDR3 contains 17 residues. Germline trimming cut 1 base from V and 8 bases from J; bases unmatched to any gene: 9. CDR3 nucleotides: TGTGCCAGCAGTTTAGGTCTAGCGGGGGGGAGGTTCCATGAGCAGTTCTTC. It codes for CASSLGLAGGRFHEQFF.

V gene TRBV29-1 combines with J gene TRBJ2-1, with 7 nucleotides matching TRBD2. The CDR3 consists of 13 residues. The J segment lost 10 bases and the V segment lost 7 bases, leaving 13 bases of the junction unmatched. Germline values: CDR1 SQVTM, CDR2 ANQGSEA. CDR3 nucleotide sequence: TGCAGCGCCCGAAGGGGTAGCGGGCCCGAGCAGTTCTTC. The encoded protein is CSARRGSGPEQFF.

The genes are TRBV20-1 and TRBJ2-1; D unclear. CDR3 size: 12 residues. CDR1 and CDR2 from the germline V gene are DFQATT and SNEGSKA (reference sequence). The germline V and J ends were trimmed by 0 bases and 9 bases, with 9 bases remaining between them. The CDR3 sequence: CSARDFAAEQFF. The CDR3 DNA reads as TGCAGTGCTAGAGATTTCGCGGCTGAGCAGTTCTTC.

The chain combines TRBV6-1 with TRBJ2-1, with a possible D match to TRBD2 (5 bases). Trimming took off 10 bases at V and 5 bases at J, with 18 bases between the two ends. Germline V gives CDR1 MNHNS, CDR2 SASEGT. CDR3 size: 14 residues. The CDR3 region is CATEVGVEDNEQFF. The CDR3 DNA is TGTGCCACGGAAGTCGGGGTAGAGGACAATGAGCAGTTCTTC.

The chain employs TRBV6-1 and TRBJ1-2, with 7 bases aligning to TRBD1. Germline values: CDR1 MNHNS, CDR2 SASEGT. This CDR3 has 15 amino acids. The J segment lost 4 bases and the V segment lost 6 bases, leaving 11 bases of the junction unmatched. CDR3 amino acids: CASRERGGSGYGYTF. DNA for the CDR3: TGTGCCAGCAGAGAGAGAGGGGGCTCGGGCTATGGCTACACCTTC.

This clonotype occurred a few times. The V gene is TRBV6-1, the J gene TRBJ2-1; 12 bases align to TRBD2. J gave up 5 bases and V 7 bases, and 12 bases lay outside the gene matches. This CDR3 region has 17 residues. Germline V gene sequence: CDR1 MNHNS, CDR2 SASEGT. This CDR3 is CASKRPSGLAGNNEQFF. The CDR3 DNA follows: TGTGCCAGCAAACGCCCATCCGGACTAGCGGGGAACAATGAGCAGTTCTTC.